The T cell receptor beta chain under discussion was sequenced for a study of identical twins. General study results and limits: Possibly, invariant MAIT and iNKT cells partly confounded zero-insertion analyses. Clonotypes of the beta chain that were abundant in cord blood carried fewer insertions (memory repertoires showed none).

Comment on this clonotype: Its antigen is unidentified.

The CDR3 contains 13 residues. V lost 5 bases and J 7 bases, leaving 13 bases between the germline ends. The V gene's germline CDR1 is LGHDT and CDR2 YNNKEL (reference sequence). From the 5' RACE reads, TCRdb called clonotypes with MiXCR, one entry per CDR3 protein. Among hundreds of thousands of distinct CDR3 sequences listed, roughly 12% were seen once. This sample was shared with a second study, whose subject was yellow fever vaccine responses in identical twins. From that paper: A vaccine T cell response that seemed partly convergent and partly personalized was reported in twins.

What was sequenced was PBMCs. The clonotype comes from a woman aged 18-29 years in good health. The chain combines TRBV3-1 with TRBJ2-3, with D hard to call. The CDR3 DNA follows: TGTGCCAGCAGCTTAGGAAGGGTGAATACGCAGTATTTT. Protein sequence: CASSLGRVNTQYF.